This T cell receptor beta chain was sequenced during a study of T cells expressing NK-cell markers. TCRdb re-analyzed the 5' RACE reads; it lists each CDR3 protein once, without DNA. The sample table sets out about 370,000 distinct CDR3 sequences. The V gene's germline CDR1 is MNHEY and CDR2 SMNVEV (reference sequence). The CDR3 sequence is 15 residues long. The source material was blood T cells: a sorted CD56 or NKG2C T cell subset, CD4+ or CD8+ T cells, or bulk PBMC T cells (not recorded which). The sequence derives from a woman aged 45-60 years in good health. The V and J genes are TRBV27 and TRBJ2-7; TCRdb picks TRBD1, but there is no DNA to check that call. The CDR3 protein is CASSLTSPGVSEQYF.